This entry concerns a single T cell receptor (beta chain). These data originate in a study of blood T cell repertoires in COVID-19. Study at large: Spain, Italy and the United States supplied samples that represented acute and convalescent COVID-19. T cells, B-cell-depleted T cells, or PBMCs supplied cDNA or gDNA.

Original processing methods: Amplification from reference gene primers served as the basis for estimated nucleated cell counts. Method: immunoSEQ multiplex PCR; TCRdb's copy keeps in-frame clones and lacks some. That table supplies the V and J calls and clone size; D and trimming were determined from the DNA. Among 200,000 to 300,000 clones, approximately 90% were seen once, and the ten largest hold 3%. Germline CDR1 MNHNS, CDR2 SASEGT. The CDR3 contains 16 residues. V lost 2 bases, J lost 4 bases, and 8 bases stayed unmatched. Material for sequencing was peripheral blood. The TCR sequence derives from a man younger than 35 with active or convalescent COVID-19. The chain couples TRBV6-1 to TRBJ2-7, with TRBD2 matching over 10 bases. This CDR3 reads CASSEHSSGRNYEQYF. The CDR3, as DNA: TGTGCCAGCAGTGAACATTCTAGCGGGAGAAATTACGAGCAGTACTTC.